One and the same sample provided the 8 T cell receptor beta chains below, sequenced in a study of blood T cells in healthy people across ages. A sample-barcoded 5' primer and a J-beta primer mix were used in a second PCR of about 7 to 11 cycles. TCRdb used MiXCR to reprocess the 5' RACE reads, holding one entry per CDR3 protein. The table has approximately 780,000 distinct CDR3 sequences, approximately 24% seen once. The data also belong to a second study, concerning T cells of mothers and their children.

The sample comprised blood. The receptor source for this set is a boy younger than 18 in good health.

This clonotype was observed a few times. This chain links TRBV5-6 with TRBJ1-1, with a weak D call TRBD1 (5 bases). The V gene lost 7 bases and the J gene lost 1 base, with 11 bases spanning the gap. CDR3 length: 13 amino acids. Germline lookup yields CDR1 SGHDT and CDR2 YYEEEE. CDR3 residues: CASVTGRNTEAFF. The CDR3 nucleotides read TGTGCCAGCGTGACGGGGCGGAACACTGAAGCTTTCTTT.

The chain recombines TRBV30 with TRBJ1-2; D may be TRBD1 (5 bases). The V end was cut by 2 bases, the J end by 4 bases, with 8 bases between. Germline CDR1 and CDR2: GTSNPN and SVGIG (reference sequence). The CDR3 consists of 12 residues. This CDR3 reads CAWSPQGYGYTF. CDR3 bases: TGTGCCTGGAGTCCTCAGGGCTATGGCTACACCTTC.

The CDR3 here is CASENWGDTQYF. The CDR3 DNA follows: TGTGCCAGCGAGAATTGGGGGGATACGCAGTATTTT. The rearrangement joins TRBV6-6 to TRBJ2-3, with D perhaps matching TRBD1 or TRBD2 (5 bases each). The length of the CDR3 is 12 residues. Trimming pared 8 bases from V and 6 bases from J, leaving 12 bases between. Looked up from germline, CDR1 is MNHNY and CDR2 is SVGAGI (reference sequence).

This chain joins TRBV25-1 and TRBJ2-7; TRBD2 might be the D (6 bases). The V gene lost 4 bases and the J gene lost 2 bases, with 18 bases spanning the gap. This CDR3 has 16 amino acids. Looked up from germline, CDR1 is MGHDK and CDR2 is SYGVNS. In nucleotides, the CDR3 is TGTGCCAGCAGTGTCCCATCCGGGGGAAGGGCCTACGAGCAGTACTTC. It is translated as CASSVPSGGRAYEQYF.

This clonotype appeared once. V is TRBV29-1 and J is TRBJ1-2; D may be TRBD1 (5 bases). Trimming removed 4 bases from V and 7 bases from J, with 10 bases in between. Germline CDR1 and CDR2: SQVTM and ANQGSEA. The CDR3 totals 11 residues. The CDR3 region is CSVGLGVGYTF. The CDR3 DNA is TGCAGCGTTGGTTTAGGGGTTGGCTACACCTTC. The full variable domain, its missing parts supplied by reference TRBV29-1 and TRBJ1-2, is SAVISQKPSRDICQRGTSLTIQCQVDSQVTMMFWYRQQPGQSLTLIATANQGSEATYESGFVIDKFPISRPNLTFSTLTVSNMSPEDSSIYLCSVGLGVGYTFGSGTRLTVV.

Worth noting for this clonotype: A much larger clone is a single base away; this may be a read error. The chain employs TRBV20-1 and TRBJ2-5; tentatively, D is TRBD2 (5 bases). The J call is uncertain, as TRBJ2-1 better fits the DNA end. The CDR3 contains 12 residues. Germline values: CDR1 DFQATT, CDR2 SNEGSKA (reference sequence). The CDR3 bases are TGCAGTGCTAGAGAGGAGGAAAATGAGCAGTTCTTC. Amino acids: CSAREEENEQFF.

The gene calls are TRBV10-3 and TRBJ1-4; 8 bases are shared with TRBD1. Germline V lookup: CDR1 ENHRY, CDR2 SYGVKD. This CDR3 has 15 residues. J gave up 4 bases and V 3 bases, and 4 bases lay outside the gene matches. CDR3 loop: CAISDPTGVNEKLFF. The CDR3, as DNA: TGTGCCATCAGTGACCCGACAGGGGTTAATGAAAAACTGTTTTTT.

V and J are TRBV20-1 and TRBJ2-5; the D is unclear. Germline CDR1 and CDR2: DFQATT and SNEGSKA (reference sequence). Trimming pared 3 bases from V and 3 bases from J, leaving 17 bases between. The CDR3 is 15 residues long. The CDR3 region has the DNA TGCAGTGCTAGCCGCGGAGTTGTGCGAGAAGAGACCCAGTACTTC. Protein sequence: CSASRGVVREETQYF.